Listed below are T cell receptor beta chains from one sample, sequenced in a study of shared clonotypes between healthy human individuals. The protocol was immunoSEQ multiplex PCR, while the TCRdb copy is restricted to in-frame clones and leaves out a portion. The table lists 2 million to 2.5 million clones, approximately 94% of them singletons, with around 0.13% in the top ten. The sequenced sample was naive CD4+ T cells sorted from blood. Receptor source: a man aged 18-30 years in good health. Both conserved end residues are part of each CDR3.

V: TRBV11-3; J: TRBJ2-1; CDR3: CASSFRQGGNEQFF
V: TRBV5-1; J: TRBJ2-1; CDR3: CASRENLKGNEQFF
V: TRBV30; J: TRBJ1-1; CDR3: CAWSVKQGVNTEAFF
V: TRBV10-3; J: TRBJ2-7; CDR3: CAISESVSSYEQYF
V: TRBV5-1; J: TRBJ2-7; CDR3: CASRQSGTSSPGEQYF
V: TRBV27; J: TRBJ1-4; CDR3: CASSLSPANEKLFF
V: TRBV7-2; J: TRBJ2-1; CDR3: CASSLPRTSGGTAYNEQFF
V: TRBV11-2; J: TRBJ2-7; CDR3: CVSSLVAGGSYEQYF
V: TRBV5-1; J: TRBJ2-7; CDR3: CASSLGGLTYEQYF
V: TRBV30; J: TRBJ2-7; CDR3: CAWRAPGTPYHEQYF
V: TRBV28; J: TRBJ1-1; CDR3: CASSLGGIRNTEAFF
V: TRBV18; J: TRBJ2-7; CDR3: CASSQLGGQSSYEQYF
V: TRBV27; J: TRBJ2-7; CDR3: CASSLGGQGGYEQYF
V: TRBV6-1; J: TRBJ2-2; CDR3: CASSVKRTGELFF
V: TRBV5-4; J: TRBJ2-1; CDR3: CASSPQQGASYNEQFF
V: TRBV2; J: TRBJ2-2; CDR3: CASSELLAAAQGGELFF
V: TRBV6-6; J: TRBJ1-3; CDR3: CASTTTAGNTIYF
V: TRBV12-5; J: TRBJ1-1; CDR3: CASGLVPKEAGGRDEAFF
V: TRBV10-3; J: TRBJ2-3; CDR3: CAISGTGGTDTQYF
V: TRBV5-4; J: TRBJ2-7; CDR3: CASSQTGAILLEQYF
V: TRBV6-6; J: TRBJ1-1; CDR3: CASTYRGMNTEAFF
V: TRBV5-4; J: TRBJ1-1; CDR3: CASSLGDTEAFF
V: TRBV7-9; J: TRBJ1-2; CDR3: CASSPVWVGQGFGGYTF
V: TRBV6-1; J: TRBJ2-7; CDR3: CASGWTDRPYEQYF
V: TRBV18; J: TRBJ2-7; CDR3: CASSPPVSSYEQYF
V: TRBV11-3; J: TRBJ2-7; CDR3: CASSLLAGASSEQYF
V: TRBV27; J: TRBJ1-6; CDR3: CASSRLPQRYNSPLHF
V: TRBV29-1; J: TRBJ2-4; CDR3: CSAVTVPKNIQYF
V: TRBV7-2; J: TRBJ1-5; CDR3: CASSLDSQPQHF
V: TRBV10-3; J: TRBJ1-2; CDR3: CAISEGLDRRVYGYTF
V: TRBV6-1; J: TRBJ2-7; CDR3: CASSASQYRVGSSYEQYF
V: TRBV18; J: TRBJ1-6; CDR3: CASSPRGDNNSPLHF
V: TRBV19; J: TRBJ1-2; CDR3: CASSIDSVVNGYTF
V: TRBV7-7; J: TRBJ2-5; CDR3: CASSFNTATQETQYF
V: TRBV19; J: TRBJ2-7; CDR3: CASSLRDRYTNEQYF
V: TRBV29-1; J: TRBJ1-5; CDR3: CSVLWTGGDGNQPQHF
V: TRBV6-5; J: TRBJ1-6; CDR3: CASRVQGVDNSPLHF
V: TRBV10-1; J: TRBJ1-3; CDR3: CASSESGGPGNTIYF
V: TRBV11-2; J: TRBJ2-7; CDR3: CASSLEVQGYEQYF
V: TRBV28; J: TRBJ1-2; CDR3: CASSSQGVYGYTF